The next 4 T cell receptor beta chains were all read from a single sample in a study of identical twins. Via MiXCR, TCRdb re-called the 5' RACE reads, giving one row per CDR3 protein. Here the sample spans 1.5 million to 2 million distinct CDR3 sequences, around a third being singletons. The sequenced sample consisted of cord blood. The receptors stem from a newborn girl in good health.

In its sample, this clonotype was seen a few times. The CDR3 loop reads CASSSNRGLNPYEQYF. In DNA, the CDR3 is TGTGCCAGCAGTTCCAACAGGGGCCTTAACCCCTACGAGCAGTACTTC. The chain links TRBV6-5 to TRBJ2-7; TRBD1 aligns across 7 bases. This CDR3 contains 16 residues. V was clipped by 4 bases and J by 2 bases; unmatched bases: 11. Per the germline V gene, CDR1 is MNHEY and CDR2 is SVGAGI.

About this clonotype: Its ends do not fully match the called genes, so a read error is possible. This chain uses TRBV7-7 with TRBJ2-5; 8 bases align to TRBD2. The CDR3 is 16 residues long. Germline V gene lookup returns CDR1 SSHAT and CDR2 FNYEAQ (reference sequence). CDR3 DNA sequence: TGTGCTAGCAGCTTAGCCTCGGCGGGAGGTCGAGAGACCCAGTACTTC. Translation: CASSLASAGGRETQYF.

This clonotype occurred many times. V gene TRBV27 combines with J gene TRBJ2-7, with a possible D match to TRBD2 (5 bases). Per the germline V gene, CDR1 is MNHEY and CDR2 is SMNVEV (reference sequence). This CDR3 has 14 residues. V lost 3 bases and J lost 1, with 10 bases in between. The CDR3 loop is CASSFGLASYEQYF. DNA for the CDR3: TGTGCCAGCAGTTTTGGGCTAGCTTCCTACGAGCAGTACTTC.

This clonotype was detected once. Since a much larger clone is just one base distant, this may be a read error. The chain couples TRBV7-9 to TRBJ2-4, with D tentatively TRBD1 (7 bases). Trimming removed 5 bases from V and 0 bases from J, with 17 bases in between. The CDR3 is made up of 17 amino acids. In germline, CDR1 is SEHNR, CDR2 FQNEAQ (reference sequence). CDR3 bases: TGTGCCAGCAGCGCGACTAGACAGGGCTCAGCCAAAAACATTCAGTACTTC. This encodes CASSATRQGSAKNIQYF.